This T cell receptor (beta chain) derives from a study of CD8 T cells in ankylosing spondylitis. This clonotype was seen ten or more times. TCRdb fed the 5' RACE reads into MiXCR, producing one record per CDR3 protein. Among 150,000 to 200,000 distinct CDR3 sequences listed, roughly 18% were seen once. Trimming left V 3 bases short and J 0 bases short, with 9 bases between. This CDR3 region has 14 residues. Per germline, CDR1 SGHKS and CDR2 YYEKEE (reference sequence). This chain connects TRBV5-5 to TRBJ1-2, with D maybe TRBD1 (5 bases). The source material was blood, either unsorted or a sorted T cell fraction (not recorded which). The sequence came from a male donor between 10 and 30 years old with ankylosing spondylitis or in good health (not recorded which). The CDR3 bases are TGTGCCAGCAGCTGGGACCTGCCTAACTATGGCTACACCTTC. Translation gives CASSWDLPNYGYTF.